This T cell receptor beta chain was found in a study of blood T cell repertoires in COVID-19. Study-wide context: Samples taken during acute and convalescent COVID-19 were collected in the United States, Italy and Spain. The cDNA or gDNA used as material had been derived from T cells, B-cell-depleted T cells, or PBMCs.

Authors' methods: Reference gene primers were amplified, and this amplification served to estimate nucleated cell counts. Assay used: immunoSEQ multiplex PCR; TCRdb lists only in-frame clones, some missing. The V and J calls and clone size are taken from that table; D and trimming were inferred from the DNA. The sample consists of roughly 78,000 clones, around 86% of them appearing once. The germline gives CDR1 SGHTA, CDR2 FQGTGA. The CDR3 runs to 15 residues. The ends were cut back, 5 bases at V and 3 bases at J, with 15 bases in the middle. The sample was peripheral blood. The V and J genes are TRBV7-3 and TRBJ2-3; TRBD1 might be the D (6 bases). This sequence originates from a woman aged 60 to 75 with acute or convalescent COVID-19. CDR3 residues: CASSPTGSRTDTQYF. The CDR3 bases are TGTGCCAGCAGCCCCACAGGGAGTAGGACAGATACGCAGTATTTT.